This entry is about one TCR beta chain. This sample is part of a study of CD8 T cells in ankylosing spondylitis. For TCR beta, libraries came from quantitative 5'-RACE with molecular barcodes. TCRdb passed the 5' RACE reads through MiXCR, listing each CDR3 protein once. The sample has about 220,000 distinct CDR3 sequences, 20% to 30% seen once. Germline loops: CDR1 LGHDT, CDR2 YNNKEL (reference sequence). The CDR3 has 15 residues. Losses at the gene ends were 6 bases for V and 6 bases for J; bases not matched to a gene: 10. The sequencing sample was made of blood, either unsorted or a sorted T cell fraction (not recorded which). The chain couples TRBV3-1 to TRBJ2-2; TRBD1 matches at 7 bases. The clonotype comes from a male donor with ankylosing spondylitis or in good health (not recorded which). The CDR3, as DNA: TGTGCCAGCAGTCCGGACAGGCCCGGTCCCGGGGAGCTGTTTTTT. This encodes CASSPDRPGPGELFF.